This T cell receptor beta chain originates from a study of tumor-infiltrating lymphocytes in primary liver carcinoma. Across the study: Patients of both sexes were 30 to 69 years old. Samples returned roughly 3.65 to 7.13 million productive TCRbeta reads each. Read depth did not differ significantly between tissue types.

Study-level results: Just around 7.5-24% of top clones spanned all five tumor regions.

This clonotype has ten or more counts. The antigen remains undetermined. J lost 1 base, V lost 3 bases, and 11 bases had no gene match. The CDR3 consists of 16 residues. Germline CDR1 reads GTSNPN; CDR2 reads SVGIG (reference sequence). With a constant-region primer, TCR beta cDNA was made from approximately 500 ng of total RNA. Libraries covering TCR beta were generated through three nested multiplex PCR rounds (using a slightly modified ARM-PCR). Investigators reported that the first two PCR rounds, at about 11 cycles each, used TRBV1-TRBV30 forward primers with a C-beta reverse primer. TCRdb reprocessed the multiplex PCR reads with MiXCR, giving one entry per CDR3 protein. The data contain some 94,000 distinct CDR3 sequences, almost 70% of them singletons. Starting material for RNA and DNA co-extraction consisted of roughly 18-34 mg of unsorted bulk tissue.

This receptor was taken from an older woman with primary liver carcinoma and hepatitis B virus infection. The V and J genes are TRBV30 and TRBJ2-5; 7 nucleotides agree with TRBD1. Input material: liver tumor tissue from sampling region 5. The subset: tumor region T5, tumor centre. The CDR3 protein is CAWRRGQSPVQETQYF. CDR3 nucleotide sequence: TGTGCCTGGAGACGGGGACAGTCTCCTGTCCAAGAGACCCAGTACTTC.